This T cell receptor (beta chain) was identified during a study of T cell responses to AZD1222 COVID-19 vaccine. Study-wide results and limits: Repertoires were collected only later (after the peak T cell response had occurred). Most donors were white British and more were female, and clonal diversity was possibly underestimated.

Worth noting for this clone: Its antigen is as yet unknown.

TCRdb's table, derived via immunoSEQ multiplex PCR, lists solely in-frame clones and lacks some. Counted here are approximately 150,000 clones, more than 70% occurring once; the ten biggest clones make up roughly 5.1%. This CDR3 is built from 15 residues. V was shortened by 0 bases and J by 7 bases, with 13 bases between the two germline ends. The germline CDR1 and CDR2 sequences are MNHNY and SVGAGI (reference sequence). Timing groups of about 4 and about 12 weeks for second doses were pooled. The sequence was collected from an adult who received the AZD1222 COVID-19 vaccine. Material: peripheral blood, obtained 28 days after the second AZD1222 dose. The chain links TRBV6-6 to TRBJ1-5; D is unclear. The CDR3 nucleotides read TGTGCCAGCAGTTACTCCGGGGTGGGCGGCCAGCCCCAGCATTTT. Residues: CASSYSGVGGQPQHF.